Listed here are 27 T cell receptor beta chains from one sample, sequenced in a study of blood T cell repertoires in COVID-19. Sequencing used immunoSEQ multiplex PCR; TCRdb keeps in-frame clones, though not all of them. The data contain some 130,000 clones, less than 90% of them seen just once; the ten biggest clones take up 9.5% to 13%. The sample consisted of peripheral blood. The receptors shown here come from an elderly man with acute or convalescent COVID-19.

This clone was found many times. The chain combines TRBV30 with TRBJ2-7; D is possibly TRBD2 (5 bases). The CDR3 is 14 residues long. Germline CDR1 GTSNPN, CDR2 SVGIG (reference sequence). The ends were cut back, 0 bases at V and 0 bases at J, with 9 bases in the middle. CDR3 residues: CAWSVEGPSYEQYF. The CDR3 region has the DNA TGTGCCTGGAGTGTAGAGGGCCCCTCCTACGAGCAGTACTTC.

On this clone: The same CDR3 is also encoded by other DNA sequences in this sample. The chain combines TRBV19 with TRBJ1-5; a possible D gene is TRBD1 (6 bases). The V gene lost 7 bases and the J gene lost 3 bases, with 19 bases spanning the gap. Germline V gene lookup returns CDR1 LNHDA and CDR2 SQIVND (reference sequence). CDR3 length equals 16 residues. The CDR3 loop is CASIGTGGLYNQPQHF. DNA for the CDR3: TGTGCCAGTATTGGGACGGGGGGCCTTTACAATCAGCCCCAGCATTTT.

This chain joins TRBV20-1 and TRBJ2-1; tentative D call: TRBD1 (6 bases). The V gene lost 5 bases and the J gene lost 9 bases, with 11 bases spanning the gap. This CDR3 comprises 11 residues. Germline V gives CDR1 DFQATT, CDR2 SNEGSKA (reference sequence). CDR3 residues: CSAYRAPEQFF. The CDR3 nucleotides are TGCAGTGCTTACAGGGCCCCTGAGCAGTTCTTC.

The chain carries TRBV7-8 and TRBJ1-4, with a possible D match to TRBD1 (5 bases). Trimming pared 1 base from V and 7 bases from J, leaving 7 bases between. This CDR3 spans 13 amino acids. Germline V lookup: CDR1 SGHVS, CDR2 FQNEAQ. CDR3 protein: CASSLGGGEKLFF. The CDR3 bases are TGTGCCAGCAGCTTAGGGGGGGGTGAAAAACTGTTTTTT.

The rearrangement uses TRBV7-2 and TRBJ2-7, with D possibly matching TRBD2 (5 bases). Trimming stripped 4 bases from V and 3 bases from J, with 13 bases between. Looked up from germline, CDR1 is SGHTA and CDR2 is FQGNSA. This CDR3 spans 14 amino acids. In nucleotides, the CDR3 is TGTGCCAGCAGCTCTCAACTAGGTAACTACGAGCAGTACTTC. Its protein product is CASSSQLGNYEQYF.

The chain combines TRBV5-6 with TRBJ1-5; 8 bases line up with TRBD1. V shed 4 bases, J shed 4 bases, and the junction held 7 bases outside the gene matches. This CDR3 contains 15 residues. Per the germline V gene, CDR1 is SGHDT and CDR2 is YYEEEE. CDR3 sequence reads: CASSLGTGLNQPQHF. The CDR3 DNA reads TGTGCCAGCAGCCTGGGGACAGGCCTTAATCAGCCCCAGCATTTT.

This clone was found once. The chain has TRBV21-1 and TRBJ1-2; the D call of TRBD1 is as the table states it, not checked on the DNA. TRBV21-1 corresponds to a pseudogene. The CDR3 length is 13 residues. CDR3 nucleotide sequence: TGTGCCGCGGGATGGAGACAGGGAAGTGGCTACACCTTC. This sequence encodes CAAGWRQGSGYTF.

V and J are TRBV29-1 and TRBJ2-3; TRBD1 agrees at 8 bases. Germline lookup yields CDR1 SQVTM and CDR2 ANQGSEA. With 0 bases clipped from V and 3 bases from J, the junction kept 11 bases outside the gene matches. The CDR3 covers 17 residues. The chain's CDR3 is CSVEDPRQGAGTDTQYF. The CDR3 DNA sequence: TGCAGCGTTGAAGACCCCCGCCAGGGGGCAGGGACAGATACGCAGTATTTT.

The chain uses TRBV14 and TRBJ2-1; D is unclear. The CDR3 runs to 15 residues. CDR1 is SGHDN and CDR2 is FVKESK in the germline V gene. Trimming pared 0 bases from V and 2 bases from J, leaving 8 bases between. The CDR3 nucleotides are TGTGCCAGCAGCCAAGACTCCGGTCCCTACAATGAGCAGTTCTTC. This encodes CASSQDSGPYNEQFF.

V and J are TRBV28 and TRBJ2-5; 8 bases match TRBD2. Germline-derived CDR1 and CDR2 are MDHEN and SYDVKM. The CDR3 has 13 amino acids. V lost 6 bases and J lost 3; bases outside the gene matches: 3. This CDR3 is CASSGGEKETQYF. The DNA for the CDR3 is TGTGCCAGCAGCGGGGGGGAGAAAGAGACCCAGTACTTC.

The chain recombines TRBV9 with TRBJ1-2; tentatively, D is TRBD1 (5 bases). V lost 0 bases, J lost 6 bases, and 15 bases lay in between. The germline V gene has CDR1 SGDLS and CDR2 YYNGEE. This CDR3 has 15 amino acids. The CDR3 DNA reads TGTGCCAGCAGCGTAGAGGGCAGGGATGTCGATGGCTACACCTTC. It codes for CASSVEGRDVDGYTF.

This clone was counted between two and nine times. The chain is built from TRBV7-8 and TRBJ2-1; 8 bases match TRBD2. This CDR3 has 16 amino acids. With V trimmed by 4 bases and J by 4 bases, 9 bases remained unmatched. Germline V gives CDR1 SGHVS, CDR2 FQNEAQ. The CDR3 nucleotides read TGTGCCAGCAGCTCCAAAGCGGGAGTGGTGTACAATGAGCAGTTCTTC. This sequence encodes CASSSKAGVVYNEQFF.

This chain connects TRBV10-3 to TRBJ1-1; D gene unclear. CDR3 size: 13 residues. V lost 0 bases to trimming and J lost 8 bases, with 10 bases between them. CDR1 is ENHRY and CDR2 is SYGVKD in the germline V gene. The CDR3 bases are TGTGCCATCAGTGAGTCAATCGGGGTAGAAGCTTTCTTT. Translating it yields CAISESIGVEAFF.

The V and J genes are TRBV19 and TRBJ2-2; D ambiguous. CDR1 and CDR2 from the germline V gene are LNHDA and SQIVND (reference sequence). V lost 1 base and J lost 2, with 5 bases in between. This CDR3 is built from 14 residues. CDR3 sequence (DNA): TGTGCCAGTAGTATAGCGAGAAACACCGGGGAGCTGTTTTTT. It specifies CASSIARNTGELFF.

The CDR3 reads CASSLTGIMNTEAFF. As DNA, the CDR3 is TGTGCCAGCAGCTTAACAGGCATAATGAACACTGAAGCTTTCTTT. The V gene is TRBV11-2, the J gene TRBJ1-1, with D maybe TRBD1 (5 bases). Trimming left V 2 bases short and J 0 bases short, with 10 bases between. The CDR3 covers 15 residues. Germline V gives CDR1 SGHAT, CDR2 FQNNGV.

The J gene is TRBJ2-1, the V gene TRBV4-1, with D maybe TRBD1 (5 bases). Germline CDR1 MGHRA, CDR2 YSYEKL. With 0 bases removed from V and 6 bases from J, the gap between germline ends came to 15 bases. This CDR3 comprises 16 residues. CDR3 sequence reads: CASSQDPAGSGNEQFF. The CDR3 nucleotides are TGCGCCAGCAGCCAAGATCCCGCAGGGTCTGGCAATGAGCAGTTCTTC.

This clone was detected only a few times. The V and J genes are TRBV7-9 and TRBJ2-1; D is possibly TRBD2 (5 bases). Trimming left V 4 bases short and J 10 bases short, with 11 bases between. CDR1 SEHNR and CDR2 FQNEAQ come from the germline V gene (reference sequence). The CDR3 consists of 12 residues. The CDR3 nucleotides read TGTGCCAGCAGCTCGGGGATTACAGAGCAGTTCTTC. Its translation is CASSSGITEQFF.

V and J are TRBV5-6 and TRBJ1-5, with 7 bases matching TRBD1. The CDR3 consists of 17 residues. The V gene's germline CDR1 is SGHDT and CDR2 YYEEEE. The ends lost 3 bases at V and 0 bases at J; junction bases unmatched: 9. The CDR3 region is CASSSNGRGFSNQPQHF. The CDR3 nucleotides read TGTGCCAGCAGCTCCAACGGCAGGGGGTTTAGCAATCAGCCCCAGCATTTT.

V usage is TRBV5-1 and J usage is TRBJ1-1; the match to TRBD1 covers 9 bases. V lost 0 bases, J lost 4 bases, and 10 bases stayed unmatched. The CDR3 runs to 17 residues. Germline loops: CDR1 SGHRS, CDR2 YFSETQ. The CDR3 is CASSLGPRTGVATEAFF. CDR3 in DNA: TGCGCCAGCAGCTTGGGGCCCAGGACAGGGGTGGCCACTGAAGCTTTCTTT.

This clone was picked up a small number of times. The chain carries TRBV18 and TRBJ2-1; weak D call: TRBD2 (6 bases). Trimming cost V 4 bases and J 8 bases, with 12 bases left between them. The CDR3 is 13 residues long. Germline CDR1 is KGHSH and CDR2 is LQKENI. CDR3 loop: CASSHQEGDEQFF. CDR3 in DNA: TGTGCCAGCTCACATCAGGAGGGCGATGAGCAGTTCTTC. The variable domain in full, completed from reference TRBV18 and TRBJ2-1, reads NAGVMQNPRHLVRRRGQEARLRCSPMKGHSHVYWYRQLPEEGLKFMVYLQKENIIDESGMPKERFSAEFPKEGPSILRIQQVVRGDSAAYFCASSHQEGDEQFFGPGTRLTVL.

This chain joins TRBV7-2 and TRBJ1-3, with unresolved D. The V end was cut by 3 bases, the J end by 0 bases, with 9 bases between. The CDR3 covers 15 residues. Germline CDR1 and CDR2: SGHTA and FQGNSA. The DNA of the CDR3 is TGTGCCAGCAGCTTTTCCAGGTTCTCTGGAAACACCATATATTTT. Amino acid sequence: CASSFSRFSGNTIYF.

The chain is built from TRBV10-3 and TRBJ2-7, with 7 bases matching TRBD1. Trimming removed 8 bases from V and 2 bases from J; junction bases left unmatched: 9. There are 14 residues in the CDR3. The germline V gene encodes CDR1 ENHRY and CDR2 SYGVKD. The DNA for the CDR3 is TGTGCCATCGCCCCGGGACAGCGACCCTACGAGCAGTACTTC. Protein: CAIAPGQRPYEQYF.

This clone was counted a few times. The chain links TRBV11-2 to TRBJ2-1; D possibly corresponds to TRBD2 (6 bases). V lost 5 bases, J lost 0 bases, and 14 bases lay in between. The CDR3 has 16 residues. The germline V gene has CDR1 SGHAT and CDR2 FQNNGV. CDR3 sequence (DNA): TGTGCCAGCAGCCTTAAACCCGGGGGCTCCTACAATGAGCAGTTCTTC. Its translation is CASSLKPGGSYNEQFF.

The chain uses TRBV24-1 and TRBJ2-3; 12 nucleotides agree with TRBD1. V lost 6 bases and J lost 3; bases outside the gene matches: 9. Germline loops: CDR1 KGHDR, CDR2 SFDVKD. CDR3 length equals 17 residues. The CDR3 spells CATSYGTGGSRTDTQYF. Written as DNA, the CDR3 is TGTGCCACCAGTTACGGGACAGGGGGCTCAAGGACAGATACGCAGTATTTT.

CDR3 DNA: TGTGCCAGCAGCGTCTCGGGGACAGGTTATAATTCACCCCTCCACTTT. Residues: CASSVSGTGYNSPLHF. The rearrangement uses TRBV9 and TRBJ1-6; 8 bases align to TRBD1. Germline CDR1 is SGDLS and CDR2 is YYNGEE. The trim removed 2 bases at V and 4 bases at J, leaving 5 bases unmatched. The CDR3 consists of 16 residues.

The CDR3 DNA sequence: TGCAGTGCTGGGGACAGGGTGGGCTACACCTTC. This gives the protein CSAGDRVGYTF. This chain uses TRBV20-1 with TRBJ1-2; 9 nucleotides match TRBD1. After removal of 5 bases from V and 8 bases from J, the junction contained 3 bases not matched to a gene. The CDR3 spans 11 residues. Germline CDR1 and CDR2: DFQATT and SNEGSKA (reference sequence).

This clone has a single count. The chain joins TRBV19 to TRBJ1-4, with TRBD1 matching 8 bases. The ends lost 4 bases at V and 8 bases at J; junction bases unmatched: 3. The CDR3 runs 13 residues. Germline V gives CDR1 LNHDA, CDR2 SQIVND (reference sequence). CDR3 loop: CASSTQGAEKLFF. CDR3 nucleotide sequence: TGTGCCAGTAGTACCCAGGGGGCGGAAAAACTGTTTTTT.